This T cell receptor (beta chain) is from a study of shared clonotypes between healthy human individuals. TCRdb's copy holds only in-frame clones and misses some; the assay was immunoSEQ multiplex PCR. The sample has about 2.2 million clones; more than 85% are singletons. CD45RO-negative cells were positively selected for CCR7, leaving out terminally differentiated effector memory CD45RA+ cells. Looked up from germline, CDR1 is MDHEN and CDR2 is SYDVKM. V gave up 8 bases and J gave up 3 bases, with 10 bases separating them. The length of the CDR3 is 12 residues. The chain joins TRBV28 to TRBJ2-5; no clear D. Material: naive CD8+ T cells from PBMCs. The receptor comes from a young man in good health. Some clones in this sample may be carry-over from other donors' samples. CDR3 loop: CASGISEETQYF. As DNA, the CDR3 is TGTGCCAGCGGAATTTCGGAAGAGACCCAGTACTTC.